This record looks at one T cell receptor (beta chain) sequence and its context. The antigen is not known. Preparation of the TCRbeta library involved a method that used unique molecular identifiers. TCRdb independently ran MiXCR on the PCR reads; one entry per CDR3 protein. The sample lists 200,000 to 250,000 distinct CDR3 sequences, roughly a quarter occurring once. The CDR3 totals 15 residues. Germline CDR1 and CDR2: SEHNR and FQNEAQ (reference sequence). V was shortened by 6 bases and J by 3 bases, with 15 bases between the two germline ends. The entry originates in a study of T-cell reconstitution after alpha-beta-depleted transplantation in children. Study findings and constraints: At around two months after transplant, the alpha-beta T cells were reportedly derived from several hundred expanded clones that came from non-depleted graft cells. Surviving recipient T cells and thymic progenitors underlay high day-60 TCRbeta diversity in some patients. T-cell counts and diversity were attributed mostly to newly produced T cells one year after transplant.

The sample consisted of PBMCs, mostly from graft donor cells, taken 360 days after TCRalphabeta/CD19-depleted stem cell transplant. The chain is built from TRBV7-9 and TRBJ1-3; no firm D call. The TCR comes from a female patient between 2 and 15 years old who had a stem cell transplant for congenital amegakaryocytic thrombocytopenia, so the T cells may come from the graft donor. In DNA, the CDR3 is TGTGCCAGCAGTCATTTGGAGTTAGATGGAAACACCATATATTTT. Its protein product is CASSHLELDGNTIYF. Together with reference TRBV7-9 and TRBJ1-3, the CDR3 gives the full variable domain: DTGVSQNPRHKITKRGQNVTFRCDPISEHNRLYWYRQTLGQGPEFLTYFQNEAQLEKSRLLSDRFSAERPKGSFSTLEIQRTEQGDSAMYLCASSHLELDGNTIYFGEGSWLTVV.